Only a few counts were recorded for the clone carrying this T cell receptor (beta chain). MiXCR, run by TCRdb on the reads, gives a single entry per CDR3 protein. The data hold almost 500,000 distinct CDR3 sequences, with approximately 10% observed a single time. This sample was included in a study of T cell repertoires in cytomegalovirus infection. The V end lost 2 bases, the J end lost 0 bases, and 5 bases lay between the germline ends. The CDR3 spans 14 residues. Germline CDR1 SGDLS, CDR2 YYNGEE. The chain employs TRBV9 and TRBJ2-2; D is possibly TRBD1 or TRBD2 (5 bases each). Sequenced sample: PBMCs. The clonotype originates from a human donor in good health (CMV status not recorded). Some clones in this sample may be carry-over from other donors' samples. The CDR3 sequence is CASSVGANTGELFF. CDR3 DNA sequence: TGTGCCAGCAGCGTGGGGGCGAACACCGGGGAGCTGTTTTTT.